This T cell receptor (beta chain) is from a study of regulatory T cells in long-lasting Graves disease. As for the study in general: Graves' patients, newly diagnosed, had taken antithyroid drugs under 3 months. General study results and limits: Persistent disease preferred TRBV28, TRBJ1-2 and TRBJ2-5; new disease, TRBV20-1 and TRBJ2-1. Public clonotype sharing was higher in persistent than newly diagnosed patients.

Time point indicated: newly diagnosed GD, antithyroid drugs for less than 3 months. PBMC RNA served as the TCR library source. About this clonotype: The antigen is undetermined. This sequence may be a read error, since a much larger clone differs from it by one base.

CDR3 length: 12 residues. Per the germline V gene, CDR1 is LGHDT and CDR2 is YNNKEL (reference sequence). With iRepertoire HTBI primers and Arm-PCR of CDR3 regions, TCR beta libraries were built. Each CDR3 protein is one row after TCRdb ran MiXCR on the multiplex PCR reads. The sample lists a few hundred thousand distinct CDR3 sequences, 15% to 20% occurring once. This sample also appeared in a second study, on T cells in Graves' hyperthyroidism and ophthalmopathy. As reported in that work: First-round RT-PCR targeting the TCR CDR3 was performed with the HTBI primer set.

The V call is TRBV3-1, the J call TRBJ2-3; D not resolved. The receptor was derived from a woman between 18 and 29 years old with Graves disease. The sample was peripheral blood mononuclear cells (PBMCs), taken at new diagnosis, from a patient treated with antithyroid drugs. The CDR3 region has the DNA TGTGCCAGCAACCAAGAGTTCCGGCAGCAGTATTTT. This translates into CASNQEFRQQYF.